This T cell receptor (beta chain) was recovered during a study of T cell responses to AZD1222 COVID-19 vaccine. Study-level findings and limits: Across spike, vaccine-associated CD4 TCRs were found, dominant at 160-218 and 743-854. Sampled repertoires all dated from after the peak T cell response.

TCRdb keeps only in-frame clones here, not all; method: immunoSEQ multiplex PCR. The table includes tens of thousands of clones, 90% detected once. Germline V CDR1 and CDR2: MNHEY, SVGAGI. The CDR3 consists of 14 residues. Trimming pared 2 bases from V and 3 bases from J, leaving 10 bases between. A remark on this clone: Its antigen is still unknown.

This TCR came from an adult in good health. The sample in question was peripheral blood, obtained on day 0 of AZD1222 vaccination. The rearrangement links TRBV6-5 to TRBJ1-2; no firm D call. The CDR3: CASSYRQIDYGYTF. CDR3 nucleotide sequence: TGTGCCAGCAGTTACCGGCAGATCGACTATGGCTACACCTTC.